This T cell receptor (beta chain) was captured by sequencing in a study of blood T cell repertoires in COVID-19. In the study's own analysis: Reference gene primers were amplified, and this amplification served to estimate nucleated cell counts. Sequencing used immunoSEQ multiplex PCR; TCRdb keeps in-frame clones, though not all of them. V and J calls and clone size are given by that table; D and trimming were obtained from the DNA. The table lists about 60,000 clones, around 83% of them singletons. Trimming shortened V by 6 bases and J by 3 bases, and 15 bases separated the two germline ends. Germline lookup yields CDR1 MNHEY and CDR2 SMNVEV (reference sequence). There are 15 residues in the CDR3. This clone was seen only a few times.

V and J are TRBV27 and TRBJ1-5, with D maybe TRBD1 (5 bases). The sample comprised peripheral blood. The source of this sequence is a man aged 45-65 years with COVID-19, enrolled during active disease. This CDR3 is CASRSGFYSNQPQHF. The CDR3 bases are TGTGCCAGCAGGTCAGGGTTCTATTCCAATCAGCCCCAGCATTTT.